Listed here are 21 T cell receptor beta chains from one sample, sequenced in a study of human T cells and chemical hapten exposure. Each CDR3 protein gets one entry after TCRdb re-called the RACE reads with MiXCR. The sample records fewer than 300,000 distinct CDR3 sequences, roughly 7.4% being singletons. Time point meaning: pre-sensitization, week 0. Noted treatment: therapeutic diphenylcyclopropenone sensitization with weekly scalp DPC. The sample consisted of whole blood, taken in connection with sensitization to the hapten diphenylcyclopropenone (DPC). The receptor source for this set is a young man with alopecia areata. Some clones in this sample may be carry-over from other donors' samples.

The rearrangement uses TRBV27 and TRBJ2-5; D unclear. Trimming removed 2 bases from V and 6 bases from J, with 10 bases in between. This CDR3 spans 13 amino acids. Germline V gene data show CDR1 as MNHEY and CDR2 as SMNVEV (reference sequence). The CDR3 bases are TGTGCCAGCAGTTTAGCTTGGGGAAAGACCCAGTACTTC. Its protein product is CASSLAWGKTQYF.

This clonotype was recorded at least ten times. One junction end does not reproduce the germline sequence, and a read error may be involved. The V and J genes are TRBV12-3 or TRBV12-4 and TRBJ1-2, with TRBD1 as a possible D gene (5 bases). The CDR3 extends over 12 amino acids. The CDR3, as DNA: TGTGCCAGCAGTGGGTTGGGGCCTCCGCGCCCCTTC. It encodes CASSGLGPPRPF.

A few counts support this clonotype. The chain combines TRBV6-6 with TRBJ1-5; 11 bases align to TRBD1. Per the germline V gene, CDR1 is MNHNY and CDR2 is SVGAGI (reference sequence). This CDR3 contains 16 residues. After removal of 2 bases from V and 4 bases from J, the junction contained 4 bases not matched to a gene. The CDR3 sequence is CASSYRDRGMNQPQHF. CDR3 in DNA: TGTGCCAGCAGTTACCGGGACAGGGGGATGAATCAGCCCCAGCATTTT.

CDR3 sequence reads: CASSFYGQGYSYEQYF. CDR3 nucleotide sequence: TGTGCCAGCAGCTTTTACGGACAGGGCTACTCCTACGAGCAGTACTTC. The chain recombines TRBV7-3 with TRBJ2-7, with 8 bases fitting TRBD1. The V gene end was trimmed by 3 bases and the J gene end by 0 bases; junction bases not matched to a gene: 7. Looked up from germline, CDR1 is SGHTA and CDR2 is FQGTGA. CDR3 length: 16 amino acids.

The chain couples TRBV12-3 or TRBV12-4 to TRBJ1-4; D may be TRBD1 (5 bases). Deletions cut 3 bases from V and 3 bases from J, with 8 bases between. There are 14 residues in the CDR3. As DNA, the CDR3 is TGTGCCAGCAGTTTGTCCAGGGCTAATGAAAAACTGTTTTTT. It codes for CASSLSRANEKLFF.

This clonotype has a handful of counts. The rearrangement links TRBV7-2 to TRBJ2-3; D possibly matches TRBD1 or TRBD2 (5 bases each). Germline values: CDR1 SGHTA, CDR2 FQGNSA. V lost 2 bases to trimming and J lost 2 bases, with 11 bases between them. The CDR3 contains 15 residues. The CDR3 spells CASSLWDGNTDTQYF. CDR3 nucleotide sequence: TGTGCCAGCAGCTTATGGGACGGGAACACAGATACGCAGTATTTT.

The chain joins TRBV7-9 to TRBJ2-7; D perhaps matches TRBD1 (5 bases). Germline V CDR1 and CDR2: SEHNR, FQNEAQ (reference sequence). This CDR3 comprises 17 residues. The ends were cut back, 5 bases at V and 6 bases at J, with 26 bases in the middle. CDR3 bases: TGTGCCAGCAGCGCCGGTGGCTCAGGGCTCCTCTCTCGCGAGCAGTACTTC. Translated: CASSAGGSGLLSREQYF.

This clonotype was detected many times. The rearrangement joins TRBV4-1 to TRBJ2-3, with a weak D call TRBD2 (6 bases). Per germline, CDR1 MGHRA and CDR2 YSYEKL. The CDR3 is 17 residues long. V lost 1 base to trimming and J lost 0 bases, with 14 bases between them. The CDR3 here is CASSQVLAITSTDTQYF. For the CDR3, the DNA is TGCGCCAGCAGCCAAGTGCTAGCGATAACTAGCACAGATACGCAGTATTTT.

The CDR3 bases are TGCAGCGTTGAGGGACTACAGGAAAAAGAGACCCAGTACTTC. Encoded protein: CSVEGLQEKETQYF. The gene calls are TRBV29-1 and TRBJ2-5; 7 nucleotides agree with TRBD2. Trimming at V came to 3 bases and at J to 3 bases, leaving 7 bases not matched to a gene. Germline loops: CDR1 SQVTM, CDR2 ANQGSEA. This CDR3 is built from 14 residues.

This clonotype has a count of ten or more. This chain's CDR3 is CASSPRTFFMFF. In nucleotides, the CDR3 is TGTGCCAGCAGTCCGAGGACCTTCTTCATGTTTTTT. The V and J genes are TRBV28 and TRBJ1-4; D call uncertain. In germline, CDR1 is MDHEN, CDR2 SYDVKM. V was shortened by 5 bases and J by 15 bases, with 16 bases between the two germline ends. This CDR3 comprises 12 residues. The full variable domain, completed using reference TRBV28 and TRBJ1-4, is DVKVTQSSRYLVKRTGEKVFLECVQDMDHENMFWYRQDPGLGLRLIYFSYDVKMKEKGDIPEGYSVSREKKERFSLILESASTNQTSMYLCASSPRTFFMFFGSGTQLSVL.

This clonotype appeared a few times. The rearrangement links TRBV29-1 to TRBJ1-2, with D uncertain. V gave up 5 bases and J gave up 4 bases, with 8 bases separating them. The CDR3 contains 11 residues. Germline CDR1 reads SQVTM; CDR2 reads ANQGSEA. This CDR3 reads CSVTAVYGYTF. DNA for the CDR3: TGCAGCGTTACAGCAGTCTATGGCTACACCTTC.

This clonotype was found a few times. The rearrangement uses TRBV7-2 and TRBJ1-5; D may be TRBD1 (6 bases). In germline, CDR1 is SGHTA, CDR2 FQGNSA. CDR3 size: 16 residues. The ends were cut back, 1 base at V and 4 bases at J, with 14 bases in the middle. CDR3 bases: TGTGCCAGCAGCTTAGGGGGACATTTGGTAAATCAGCCCCAGCATTTT. Translation: CASSLGGHLVNQPQHF.

This clonotype was recorded many times. The chain combines TRBV6-5 with TRBJ2-1, with TRBD1 identical over 8 bases. V was clipped by 5 bases and J by 5 bases; unmatched bases: 2. The CDR3 is 13 residues long. CDR1 and CDR2 from the germline V gene are MNHEY and SVGAGI. Here the CDR3 reads CASSPDRDNEQFF. CDR3 DNA: TGTGCCAGCAGTCCGGACAGGGACAATGAGCAGTTCTTC.

This clonotype was found a few times. V is TRBV7-9 and J is TRBJ1-6; D gene uncertain. This CDR3 spans 15 amino acids. Looked up from germline, CDR1 is SEHNR and CDR2 is FQNEAQ (reference sequence). Between the trimmed V and J ends, which lost 1 base and 7 bases, there was a span of 11 bases. CDR3: CASSLGSRQNSPLHF. The CDR3 bases are TGTGCCAGCAGCTTAGGTTCCCGGCAGAATTCACCCCTCCACTTT. Filled out from reference TRBV7-9 and TRBJ1-6, the complete variable domain reads DTGVSQNPRHKITKRGQNVTFRCDPISEHNRLYWYRQTLGQGPEFLTYFQNEAQLEKSRLLSDRFSAERPKGSFSTLEIQRTEQGDSAMYLCASSLGSRQNSPLHFGNGTRLTVT.

The chain carries TRBV12-3 or TRBV12-4 and TRBJ1-1; no reliable D call. Trimming took 2 bases from V and 6 from J, leaving 1 base between them. The CDR3 is 10 residues long. CDR3 sequence reads: CASSLPEAFF. Written as DNA, the CDR3 is TGTGCCAGCAGTTTACCTGAAGCTTTCTTT.

This clonotype has just a few counts. V usage is TRBV6-2 or TRBV6-3 and J usage is TRBJ1-4; D remains unclear. CDR3 length: 14 amino acids. The germline gives CDR1 MNHEY, CDR2 SVGEGT. Trimming took 7 bases from V and 7 from J, leaving 16 bases between them. CDR3: CASTSHGVPEKLFF. CDR3 nucleotides: TGTGCCAGCACTTCACACGGAGTACCTGAAAAACTGTTTTTT.

The chain combines TRBV4-1 with TRBJ1-2; tentative D call: TRBD1 (5 bases). Looked up from germline, CDR1 is MGHRA and CDR2 is YSYEKL. With 1 base removed from V and 9 bases from J, the gap between germline ends came to 12 bases. This CDR3 has 13 residues. This CDR3 is CASSQVGLGSYTF. The DNA of the CDR3 is TGCGCCAGCAGCCAAGTGGGGCTGGGTAGCTACACCTTC.

This clonotype appeared many times. CDR3 DNA sequence: TGTGCCAGCAGTGAAGCCGGAGGCGAAAAACTGTTTTTT. Translated: CASSEAGGEKLFF. The chain joins TRBV25-1 to TRBJ1-4; D not resolved. V lost 2 bases, J lost 8 bases, and 9 bases lay in between. The germline CDR1 and CDR2 sequences are MGHDK and SYGVNS. The CDR3 is 13 residues long.

This chain uses TRBV15 with TRBJ2-5, with 8 bases identical to TRBD1. Trimming at V came to 5 bases and at J to 2 bases, leaving 1 base not matched to a gene. This CDR3 has 13 amino acids. Germline CDR1 is LNHNV and CDR2 is YYDKDF (reference sequence). The CDR3 is CATSYRGQETQYF. CDR3 coding DNA: TGTGCCACCAGCTACAGGGGGCAAGAGACCCAGTACTTC.

This clonotype was picked up a small number of times. The rearrangement uses TRBV7-3 and TRBJ1-1, with 7 bases lining up with TRBD1. The CDR3 contains 16 residues. The germline V gene encodes CDR1 SGHTA and CDR2 FQGTGA. Trimming at V came to 5 bases and at J to 2 bases, leaving 11 bases not matched to a gene. The CDR3 region is CASSPYSDRVNTEAFF. In DNA form, the CDR3 reads TGTGCCAGCAGCCCCTACTCAGACAGGGTAAACACTGAAGCTTTCTTT.

This clonotype was seen a handful of times. The rearrangement joins TRBV28 to TRBJ1-2; no reliable D call. The CDR3 has 12 residues. The V end lost 1 base, the J end lost 8 bases, and 8 bases lay between the germline ends. The germline V gene has CDR1 MDHEN and CDR2 SYDVKM. CDR3 bases: TGTGCCAGCAGTTTATCCGTCGAGGGCTACACCTTC. It is translated as CASSLSVEGYTF.